Listed below are T cell receptor beta chains from one sample, sequenced in a study of T cells in Graves' hyperthyroidism and ophthalmopathy. Using its own MiXCR run on the multiplex PCR reads, TCRdb lists one record per CDR3 protein. The sample records 600,000 to 700,000 distinct CDR3 sequences, about 15% being singletons. Sequenced: blood. These receptors all come from a woman between 35 and 50 years old with Graves' ophthalmopathy. CDR3s include the opening cysteine and the closing phenylalanine or tryptophan. The D gene is left open where the match is weak. A row's size may be missing; if present it is once, few, many or a size class.

>TRBV4-2|12|-|TRBJ2-7|many
TGTGCCAGCAGCCAAGGAGGGATCGAGCAGTACTTC
CASSQGGIEQYF
>TRBV6-1|14|-|TRBJ2-7|-
TGTGCCAGCAGAGACACCGGGGCCCTCTACGAGCAGTACTTC
CASRDTGALYEQYF
>TRBV7-6|17|TRBD2|TRBJ2-7|many
TGTGCCAGCAGCTTACTAGCGGGAGGGCCACTGGGAAACGAGCAGTACTTC
CASSLLAGGPLGNEQYF
>TRBV5-6|13|-|TRBJ2-7|many
TGTGCCAGCAGCCATGACTTATCCTACGAGCAGTACTTC
CASSHDLSYEQYF
>TRBV2|15|TRBD2|TRBJ2-5|many
TGTGCCAGCAGCCAGGGACTAGCCGATCGGGAGACCCAGTACTTC
CASSQGLADRETQYF
>TRBV20-1|14|TRBD2|TRBJ2-7|few
TGCAGTGTCCCGGGGCGGGAGGTGTCCTACGAGCAGTACTTC
CSVPGREVSYEQYF
>TRBV11-3|15|-|TRBJ1-1|-
TGTGCCAGCGCCCCCAGGGGAAGAGGGAACACTGAAGCTTTCTTT
CASAPRGRGNTEAFF
>TRBV20-1|11|-|TRBJ2-5|many
TGCAGTGCTAATCGGCAAGAGACCCAGTACTTC
CSANRQETQYF
>TRBV10-3|17|TRBD2|TRBJ2-5|-
TGTGCCATCAGTGAGTCTAGCGGGAGGCCCCTCGGAGGGACCCAGTACTTC
CAISESSGRPLGGTQYF
>TRBV7-6|15|TRBD2|TRBJ2-7|many
TGTGCCAGCAGCCACCCGACTAGCGGGAGCCACGAGCAGTACTTC
CASSHPTSGSHEQYF
>TRBV30|12|-|TRBJ2-2|-
TGTGCCTGGGGACATCCGTTTCGGGAGCTGTTTTTT
CAWGHPFRELFF
>TRBV28|10|-|TRBJ1-2|many
TGTGCCACCGGACCCGGCGGCTACACCTTC
CATGPGGYTF
>TRBV6-1|15|-|TRBJ1-5|many
TGTGCCAGCAGTGACGGCGGGCATGGCAATCAGCCCCAGCATTTT
CASSDGGHGNQPQHF
>TRBV6-2/TRBV6-3|13|TRBD2|TRBJ2-5|-
TGTGCCAGCAGACTAGCGGAGCAAGAGACCCAGTACTTC
CASRLAEQETQYF
>TRBV20-1|14|-|TRBJ2-7|many
TGCAGTGCTGGGTCAGGGGGACTAGTCTCCGAGCAGTACTTC
CSAGSGGLVSEQYF
>TRBV6-1|11|-|TRBJ2-5|many
TGTGCCGGGGGGAGCCTGGAGACCCAGTACTTC
CAGGSLETQYF
>TRBV18|16|TRBD2|TRBJ2-7|-
TGTGCCAGCTCACCATCGGGTAGCGGGTTCTCCTACGAGCAGTACTTC
CASSPSGSGFSYEQYF
>TRBV6-2/TRBV6-3|15|-|TRBJ2-7|-
TGTGCCAGCAGTTCCGCCGGGACGGCAAAATACGAGCAGTACTTC
CASSSAGTAKYEQYF
>TRBV29-1|15|TRBD1|TRBJ2-5|many
TGCAGCGTTGCCCGGGACAGGGGGGGAGAAGAGACCCAGTACTTC
CSVARDRGGEETQYF
>TRBV7-2|15|TRBD1|TRBJ2-7|many
TGTGCCAGCAGCTTAGAGGGGACAGGGCTCTACGAGCAGTACTTC
CASSLEGTGLYEQYF